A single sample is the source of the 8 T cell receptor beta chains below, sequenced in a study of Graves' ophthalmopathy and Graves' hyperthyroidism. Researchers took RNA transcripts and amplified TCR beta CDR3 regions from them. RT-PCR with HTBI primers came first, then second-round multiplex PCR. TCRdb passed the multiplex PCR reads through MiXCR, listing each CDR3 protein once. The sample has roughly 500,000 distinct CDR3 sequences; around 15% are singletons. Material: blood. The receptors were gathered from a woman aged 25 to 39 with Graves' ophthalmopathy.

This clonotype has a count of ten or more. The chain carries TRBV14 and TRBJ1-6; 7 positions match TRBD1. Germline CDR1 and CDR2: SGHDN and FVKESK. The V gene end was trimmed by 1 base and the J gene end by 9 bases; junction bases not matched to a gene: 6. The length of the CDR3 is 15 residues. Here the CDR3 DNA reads TGTGCCAGCAGCCAAGCTCGAGGGGGCAGTTCACCCCTCCACTTT. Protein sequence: CASSQARGGSSPLHF.

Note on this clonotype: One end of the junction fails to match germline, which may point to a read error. CDR3 bases: TGTGTCAGCAGGCTCCATGGGAGGACTGGGGCCAACGTCCTGACTTTC. It is translated as CVSRLHGRTGANVLTF. The chain links TRBV6-1 to TRBJ2-6; D might be TRBD2 (6 bases). This CDR3 spans 16 amino acids. The V gene's germline CDR1 is MNHNS and CDR2 SASEGT.

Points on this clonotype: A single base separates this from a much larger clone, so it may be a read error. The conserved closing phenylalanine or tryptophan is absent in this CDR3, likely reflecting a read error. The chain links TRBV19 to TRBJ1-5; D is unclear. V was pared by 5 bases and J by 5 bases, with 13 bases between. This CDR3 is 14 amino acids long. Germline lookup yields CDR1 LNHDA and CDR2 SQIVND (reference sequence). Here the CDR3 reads CASSRKALDQPQHL. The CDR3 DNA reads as TGTGCCAGTAGTCGAAAGGCTCTCGATCAGCCCCAGCATCTT.

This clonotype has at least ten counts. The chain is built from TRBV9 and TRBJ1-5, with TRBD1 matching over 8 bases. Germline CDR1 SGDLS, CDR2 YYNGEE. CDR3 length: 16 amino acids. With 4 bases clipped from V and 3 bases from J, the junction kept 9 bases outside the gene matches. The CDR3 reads CASSLGQGGDNQPQHF. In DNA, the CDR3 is TGTGCCAGCAGCTTAGGACAGGGAGGGGACAATCAGCCCCAGCATTTT.

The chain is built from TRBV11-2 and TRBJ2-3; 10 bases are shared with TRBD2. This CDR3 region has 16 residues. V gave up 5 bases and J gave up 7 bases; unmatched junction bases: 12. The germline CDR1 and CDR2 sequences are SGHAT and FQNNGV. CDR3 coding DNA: TGTGCCAGCAGCATTGTTCGGGCTAGCGGGAGTTATACGCAGTATTTT. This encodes CASSIVRASGSYTQYF.

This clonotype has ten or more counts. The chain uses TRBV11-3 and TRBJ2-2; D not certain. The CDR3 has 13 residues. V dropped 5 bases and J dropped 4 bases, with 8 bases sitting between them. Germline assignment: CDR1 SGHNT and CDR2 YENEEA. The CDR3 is CASSLIITGELFF. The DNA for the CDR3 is TGTGCCAGCAGCCTAATAATCACCGGGGAGCTGTTTTTT.

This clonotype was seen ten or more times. The CDR3 nucleotides are TGTGCCACCAGTGACTGGAGGTCGAACACCGGGGAGCTGTTTTTT. This gives the protein CATSDWRSNTGELFF. V is TRBV24-1 and J is TRBJ2-2; D might be TRBD2 (5 bases). Trimming removed 4 bases at V and 0 bases at J, with 8 bases between. Germline V CDR1 and CDR2: KGHDR, SFDVKD. The CDR3 is 15 residues long.

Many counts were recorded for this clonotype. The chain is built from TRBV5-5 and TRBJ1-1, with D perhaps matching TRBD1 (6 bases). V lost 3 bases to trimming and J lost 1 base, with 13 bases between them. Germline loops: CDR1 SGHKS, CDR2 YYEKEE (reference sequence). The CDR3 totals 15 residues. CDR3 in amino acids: CASSWTVGGNTEAFF. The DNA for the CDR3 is TGTGCCAGCAGCTGGACAGTGGGGGGGAACACTGAAGCTTTCTTT.